The 21 T cell receptor beta chains below all came from one sample that was sequenced in a study of blood T cell repertoires in COVID-19. Some clones are missing from TCRdb's copy, which holds only in-frame ones; the method was immunoSEQ multiplex PCR. The sample holds roughly 220,000 clones, about 91% seen once. The sequenced sample consisted of PBMCs or T cells enriched from blood (not recorded which). These receptor sequences come from a woman aged 50 to 65 with acute COVID-19.

The rearrangement links TRBV24-1 to TRBJ2-1, with D perhaps matching TRBD2 (6 bases). The CDR3 has 13 amino acids. V shed 7 bases and J shed 7 bases, with 13 bases lying between them. The germline V gene encodes CDR1 KGHDR and CDR2 SFDVKD. The CDR3 DNA is TGTGCCACCAGGGAGGGAGGTGGGAATGAGCAGTTCTTC. It encodes CATREGGGNEQFF.

This clone was observed a single time. V and J are TRBV4-3 and TRBJ2-2; TRBD2 aligns across 11 bases. This CDR3 contains 17 residues. Trimming took 1 base from V and 5 from J; bases not matched to a gene: 6. Germline loops: CDR1 LGHNA, CDR2 YSLEER. CDR3 in amino acids: CASSQGGLAGGTGELFF. In DNA form, the CDR3 reads TGCGCCAGCAGCCAAGGAGGCCTAGCGGGAGGAACCGGGGAGCTGTTTTTT.

The chain joins TRBV19 to TRBJ1-4; 8 nucleotides match TRBD1. The germline CDR1 and CDR2 sequences are LNHDA and SQIVND (reference sequence). This CDR3 is 13 amino acids long. Trimming at V came to 6 bases and at J to 12 bases, leaving 9 bases not matched to a gene. The CDR3 nucleotides are TGTGCCAGTAGAGAATCAGGGGGCCGAGAACTGTTTTTT. It specifies CASRESGGRELFF.

V is TRBV4-3 and J is TRBJ2-5, with 7 bases fitting TRBD2. The CDR3 is 19 residues long. Germline V gives CDR1 LGHNA, CDR2 YSLEER. The ends lost 0 bases at V and 3 bases at J; junction bases unmatched: 16. In DNA form, the CDR3 reads TGCGCCAGCAGCCAAGATTTGTACGGGACTACCACCCTGGAAGAGACCCAGTACTTC. Translating it yields CASSQDLYGTTTLEETQYF.

This clone was observed a single time. V and J are TRBV14 and TRBJ2-4; possible D gene TRBD2, 6 bases. CDR1 SGHDN and CDR2 FVKESK come from the germline V gene. The V end lost 0 bases, the J end lost 1 base, and 7 bases lay between the germline ends. The CDR3 length is 15 residues. CDR3 nucleotides: TGTGCCAGCAGCCAAGATGCGGGGGCCAAAAACATTCAGTACTTC. Encoded protein: CASSQDAGAKNIQYF.

The chain carries TRBV18 and TRBJ2-7; tentative D call: TRBD1 (5 bases). Germline values: CDR1 KGHSH, CDR2 LQKENI. The CDR3 totals 13 residues. The germline V and J ends were trimmed by 3 bases and 1 base, with 7 bases remaining between them. The CDR3 region is CASSPQGSYEQYF. In DNA, the CDR3 is TGTGCCAGCTCACCGCAGGGATCCTACGAGCAGTACTTC.

The V gene is TRBV7-9, the J gene TRBJ2-3; 10 bases align to TRBD2. Germline trimming cut 5 bases from V and 5 bases from J; bases unmatched to any gene: 10. Germline V CDR1 and CDR2: SEHNR, FQNEAQ (reference sequence). This CDR3 comprises 16 residues. Here the CDR3 DNA reads TGTGCCAGCAGCGGCCTAGCGGGAGAATTAGGAGATACGCAGTATTTT. Translation gives CASSGLAGELGDTQYF. The complete variable domain, with remaining parts taken from reference TRBV7-9 and TRBJ2-3, reads DTGVSQNPRHKITKRGQNVTFRCDPISEHNRLYWYRQTLGQGPEFLTYFQNEAQLEKSRLLSDRFSAERPKGSFSTLEIQRTEQGDSAMYLCASSGLAGELGDTQYFGPGTRLTVL.

This clone appeared a single time. This chain uses TRBV5-5 with TRBJ2-1; weak D call: TRBD2 (5 bases). Germline values: CDR1 SGHKS, CDR2 YYEKEE (reference sequence). The CDR3 spans 15 residues. The V gene lost 0 bases and the J gene lost 5 bases, with 12 bases spanning the gap. CDR3 coding DNA: TGTGCCAGCAGCTTGGATGTAGCGAGCCACAATGAGCAGTTCTTC. It encodes CASSLDVASHNEQFF.

The chain couples TRBV18 to TRBJ1-1, with D maybe TRBD1 (5 bases). Between the trimmed V and J ends, which lost 4 bases and 1 base, there was a span of 22 bases. The CDR3 runs to 18 residues. The germline CDR1 and CDR2 sequences are KGHSH and LQKENI. The CDR3 is CASSRLTLRGGSNTEAFF. In nucleotides, the CDR3 is TGTGCCAGCTCACGCCTCACGCTCCGGGGGGGGTCGAACACTGAAGCTTTCTTT.

This chain joins TRBV10-2 and TRBJ2-2, with a tentative D call TRBD2 (6 bases). V was pared by 3 bases and J by 2 bases, with 16 bases between. The length of the CDR3 is 17 residues. Germline lookup yields CDR1 WSHSY and CDR2 SAAADI. This CDR3 reads CASSDERAGPNTGELFF. Written as DNA, the CDR3 is TGCGCCAGCAGTGATGAGCGGGCGGGACCAAACACCGGGGAGCTGTTTTTT.

J is TRBJ2-1 and V is TRBV13; TRBD1 aligns across 8 bases. The CDR3 covers 14 residues. The V gene's germline CDR1 is PRHDT and CDR2 FYEKMQ (reference sequence). Trimming at V came to 4 bases and at J to 8 bases, leaving 7 bases not matched to a gene. CDR3 bases: TGTGCCAGCAGCTCGAGCCAGGGGGCCTATGAGCAGTTCTTC. This translates into CASSSSQGAYEQFF.

J is TRBJ2-7 and V is TRBV9, with D possibly matching TRBD1 (5 bases). V was trimmed by 7 bases and J by 2 bases, leaving 10 bases between them. CDR3 length equals 12 residues. CDR1 SGDLS and CDR2 YYNGEE come from the germline V gene. The CDR3 is CASGPGTYEQYF. The DNA for the CDR3 is TGTGCCAGCGGGCCAGGGACCTACGAGCAGTACTTC.

This rearrangement joins TRBV28 to TRBJ2-5; 7 bases align to TRBD1. Germline CDR1 is MDHEN and CDR2 is SYDVKM. The CDR3 is made up of 16 amino acids. V trimming: 6 bases; J trimming: 2 bases; junction bases outside the gene matches: 12. The CDR3 here is CASSTLDREIQETQYF. CDR3 in DNA: TGTGCCAGCAGCACACTCGACAGGGAAATTCAAGAGACCCAGTACTTC. Full variable domain (rest looked up from reference TRBV28 and TRBJ2-5): DVKVTQSSRYLVKRTGEKVFLECVQDMDHENMFWYRQDPGLGLRLIYFSYDVKMKEKGDIPEGYSVSREKKERFSLILESASTNQTSMYLCASSTLDREIQETQYFGPGTRLLVL.

V and J are TRBV10-3 and TRBJ1-6, with 9 positions matching TRBD1. Per germline, CDR1 ENHRY and CDR2 SYGVKD. V lost 6 bases to trimming and J lost 9 bases; unmatched junction nucleotides: 9. The CDR3 is made up of 15 amino acids. In DNA, the CDR3 is TGTGCCATCAGAGAGACAGGGGGGGGAGGTTCACCCCTCCACTTT. Translating it yields CAIRETGGGGSPLHF.

The chain joins TRBV5-1 to TRBJ2-7, with D possibly TRBD2 on 7 matching bases. V lost 4 bases, J lost 4 bases, and 15 bases lay in between. This CDR3 contains 14 residues. Germline CDR1 is SGHRS and CDR2 is YFSETQ. CDR3 protein: CASSPSGQTYEQYF. For the CDR3, the DNA is TGCGCCAGCAGCCCTAGCGGACAGACATACGAGCAGTACTTC.

This rearrangement joins TRBV27 to TRBJ2-5; D call uncertain. Germline lookup yields CDR1 MNHEY and CDR2 SMNVEV (reference sequence). This CDR3 has 14 residues. The V end was cut by 0 bases, the J end by 5 bases, with 10 bases between. The CDR3 reads CASSLSREIETQYF. In DNA, the CDR3 is TGTGCCAGCAGTTTATCCCGCGAAATTGAGACCCAGTACTTC.

The chain is built from TRBV19 and TRBJ1-1, with a tentative D call TRBD1 (5 bases). Germline V lookup: CDR1 LNHDA, CDR2 SQIVND (reference sequence). This CDR3 region has 12 residues. V lost 3 bases, J lost 6 bases, and 8 bases lay in between. CDR3 sequence reads: CASSIGGSEAFF. CDR3 DNA: TGTGCCAGTAGTATCGGGGGTTCTGAAGCTTTCTTT.

The DNA for the CDR3 is TGTGCCAGCAGCTCGGAAGCGGACCCAGCGGGGGGTACGCAGTATTTT. This sequence encodes CASSSEADPAGGTQYF. The V call is TRBV7-3, the J call TRBJ2-3; TRBD2 matches 9 bases. The ends lost 4 bases at V and 8 bases at J; junction bases unmatched: 13. CDR1 and CDR2 from the germline V gene are SGHTA and FQGTGA. CDR3 length: 16 residues.

V gene TRBV21-1 combines with J gene TRBJ2-7; TRBD1 was called by the table and not checked on the DNA. TRBV21-1 is noted as a pseudogene. The CDR3 is 20 residues long. CDR3 nucleotides: TGTGCCAGCAGCAAAAGGTCCATCAGGGGGCGTAGGACTATCTCCTACGAGCAGTACTTC. Its protein is CASSKRSIRGRRTISYEQYF.

This clone was recorded a few times. The chain couples TRBV7-9 to TRBJ2-7; D gene unclear. Germline CDR1 reads SEHNR; CDR2 reads FQNEAQ (reference sequence). V was clipped by 5 bases and J by 3 bases, with 17 bases between them. The CDR3 sequence is 15 residues long. CDR3 amino acids: CASSKSPNLIYEQYF. The DNA of the CDR3 is TGTGCCAGCAGCAAAAGCCCCAACCTGATCTACGAGCAGTACTTC.

The chain links TRBV5-6 to TRBJ1-5, with 11 bases that match TRBD1. V shed 2 bases, J shed 7 bases, and the junction held 8 bases outside the gene matches. Looked up from germline, CDR1 is SGHDT and CDR2 is YYEEEE. The CDR3 totals 16 residues. DNA for the CDR3: TGTGCCAGCAGCTTAGGACCCGGGACAGGGGGGCAGCCCCAGCATTTT. Encoded protein: CASSLGPGTGGQPQHF.